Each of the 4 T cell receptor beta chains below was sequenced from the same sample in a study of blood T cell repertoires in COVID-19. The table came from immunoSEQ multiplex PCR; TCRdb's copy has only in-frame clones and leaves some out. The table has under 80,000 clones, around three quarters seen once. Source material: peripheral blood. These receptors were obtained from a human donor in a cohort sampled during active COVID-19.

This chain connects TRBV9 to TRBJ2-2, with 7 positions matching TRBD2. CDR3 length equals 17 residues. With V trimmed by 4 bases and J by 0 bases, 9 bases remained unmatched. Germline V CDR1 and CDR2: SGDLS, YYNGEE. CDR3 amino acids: CASSRAGEVTNTGELFF. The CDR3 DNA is TGTGCCAGCAGCCGTGCGGGAGAGGTCACGAACACCGGGGAGCTGTTTTTT.

CDR3 sequence reads: CASSSSTPRGYSLTNTEAFF. The CDR3 DNA sequence: TGTGCCAGCAGCTCCTCAACCCCCAGGGGGTATAGTCTTACGAACACTGAAGCTTTCTTT. The chain has TRBV3-1 (or the pseudogene TRBV3-2) and TRBJ1-1; 7 bases map to TRBD1. Trimming at V came to 5 bases and at J to 1 base, leaving 22 bases not matched to a gene. The CDR3 length is 20 residues. CDR1 and CDR2 (germline): LGHDT, YNNKEL (reference sequence).

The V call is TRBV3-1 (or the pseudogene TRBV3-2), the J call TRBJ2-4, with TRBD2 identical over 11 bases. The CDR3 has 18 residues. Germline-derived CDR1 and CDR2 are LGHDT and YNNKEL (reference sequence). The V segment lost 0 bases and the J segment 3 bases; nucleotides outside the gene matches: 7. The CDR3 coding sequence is TGTGCCAGCAGCCAAGAACTAGCGGGAGCCCCGGGCAAAAACATTCAGTACTTC. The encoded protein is CASSQELAGAPGKNIQYF.

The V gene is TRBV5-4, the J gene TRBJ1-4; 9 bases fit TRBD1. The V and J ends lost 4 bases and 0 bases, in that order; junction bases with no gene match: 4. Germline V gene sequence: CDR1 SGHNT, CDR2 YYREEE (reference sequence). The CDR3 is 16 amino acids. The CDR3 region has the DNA TGTGCCAGCAGCCAAGGACAGGGGACAACTAATGAAAAACTGTTTTTT. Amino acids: CASSQGQGTTNEKLFF.